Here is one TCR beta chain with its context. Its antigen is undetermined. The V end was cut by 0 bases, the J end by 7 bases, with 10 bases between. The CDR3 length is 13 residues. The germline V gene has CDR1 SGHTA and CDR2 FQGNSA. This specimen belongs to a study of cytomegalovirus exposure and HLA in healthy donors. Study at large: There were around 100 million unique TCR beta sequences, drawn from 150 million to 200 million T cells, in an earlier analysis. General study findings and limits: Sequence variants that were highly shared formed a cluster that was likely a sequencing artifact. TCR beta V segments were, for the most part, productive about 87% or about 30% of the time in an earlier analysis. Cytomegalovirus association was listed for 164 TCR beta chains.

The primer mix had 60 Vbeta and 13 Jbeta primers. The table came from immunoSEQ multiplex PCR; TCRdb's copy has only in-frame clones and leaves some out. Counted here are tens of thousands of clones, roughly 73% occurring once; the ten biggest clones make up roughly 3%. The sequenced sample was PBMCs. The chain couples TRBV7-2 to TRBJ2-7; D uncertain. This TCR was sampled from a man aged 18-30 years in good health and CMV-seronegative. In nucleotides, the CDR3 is TGTGCCAGCAGCTTAGCCACTGAGACAGAGCAGTACTTC. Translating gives CASSLATETEQYF.